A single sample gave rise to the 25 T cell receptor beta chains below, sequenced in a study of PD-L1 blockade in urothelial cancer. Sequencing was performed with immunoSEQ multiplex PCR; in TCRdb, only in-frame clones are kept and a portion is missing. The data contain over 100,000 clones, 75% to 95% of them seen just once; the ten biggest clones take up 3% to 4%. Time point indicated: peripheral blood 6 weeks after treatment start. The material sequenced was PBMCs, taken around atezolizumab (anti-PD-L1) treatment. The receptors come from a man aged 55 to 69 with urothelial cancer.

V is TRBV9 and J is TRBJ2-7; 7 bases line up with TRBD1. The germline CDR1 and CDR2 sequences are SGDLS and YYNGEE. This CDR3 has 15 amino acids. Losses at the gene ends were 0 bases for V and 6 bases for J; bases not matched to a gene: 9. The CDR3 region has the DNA TGTGCCAGCAGCGTAGATCCGACAGGGACCGCCGAGCAGTACTTC. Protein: CASSVDPTGTAEQYF.

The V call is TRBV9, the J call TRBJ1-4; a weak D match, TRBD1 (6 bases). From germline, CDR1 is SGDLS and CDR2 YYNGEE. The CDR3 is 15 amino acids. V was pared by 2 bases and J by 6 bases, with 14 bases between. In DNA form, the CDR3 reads TGTGCCAGCAGCGTCAATCAGGGGATAGATGAAAAACTGTTTTTT. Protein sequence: CASSVNQGIDEKLFF.

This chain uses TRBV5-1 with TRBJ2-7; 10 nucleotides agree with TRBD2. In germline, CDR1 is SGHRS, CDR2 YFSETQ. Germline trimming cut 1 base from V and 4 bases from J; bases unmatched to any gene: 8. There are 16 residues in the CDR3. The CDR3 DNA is TGCGCCAGCAGCTTGATGCCTAGCGGGAGTTCATACGAGCAGTACTTC. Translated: CASSLMPSGSSYEQYF.

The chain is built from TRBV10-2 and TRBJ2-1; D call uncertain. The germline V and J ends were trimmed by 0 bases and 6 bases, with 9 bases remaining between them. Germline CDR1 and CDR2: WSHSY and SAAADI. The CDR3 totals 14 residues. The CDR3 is CASSESSVFNEQFF. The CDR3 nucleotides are TGCGCCAGCAGTGAGTCCTCTGTTTTCAATGAGCAGTTCTTC.

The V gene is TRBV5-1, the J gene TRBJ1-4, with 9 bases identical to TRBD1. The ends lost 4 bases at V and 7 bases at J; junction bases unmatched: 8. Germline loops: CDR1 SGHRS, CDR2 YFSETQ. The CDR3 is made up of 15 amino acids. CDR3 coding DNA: TGCGCCAGCAGCGGACAGGGGCAGGAAGGTGAAAAACTGTTTTTT. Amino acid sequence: CASSGQGQEGEKLFF.

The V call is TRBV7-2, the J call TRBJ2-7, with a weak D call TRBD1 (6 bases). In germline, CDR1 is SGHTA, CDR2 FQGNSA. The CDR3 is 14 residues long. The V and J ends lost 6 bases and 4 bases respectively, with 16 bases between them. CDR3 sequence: CASRPLPGTYEQYF. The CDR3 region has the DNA TGTGCCAGCAGACCCTTGCCCGGGACATACGAGCAGTACTTC.

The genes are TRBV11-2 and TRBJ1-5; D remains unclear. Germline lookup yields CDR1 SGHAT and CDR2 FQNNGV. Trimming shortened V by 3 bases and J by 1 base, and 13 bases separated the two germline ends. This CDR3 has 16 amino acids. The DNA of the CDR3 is TGTGCCAGCAGCTTGGGAGTGGCGGGGAGCAATCAGCCCCAGCATTTT. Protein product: CASSLGVAGSNQPQHF.

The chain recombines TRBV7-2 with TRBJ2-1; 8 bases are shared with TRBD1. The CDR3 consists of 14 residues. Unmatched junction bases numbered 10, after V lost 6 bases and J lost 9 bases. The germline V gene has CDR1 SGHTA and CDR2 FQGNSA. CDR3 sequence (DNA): TGTGCCAGCAGGCACCGGGACAGGACGGGTGAGCAGTTCTTC. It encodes CASRHRDRTGEQFF.

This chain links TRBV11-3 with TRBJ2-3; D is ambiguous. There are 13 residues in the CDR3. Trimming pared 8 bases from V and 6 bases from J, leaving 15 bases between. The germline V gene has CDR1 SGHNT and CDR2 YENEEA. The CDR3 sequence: CASAALIGDTQYF. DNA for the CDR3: TGTGCCAGCGCGGCCCTGATCGGGGATACGCAGTATTTT.

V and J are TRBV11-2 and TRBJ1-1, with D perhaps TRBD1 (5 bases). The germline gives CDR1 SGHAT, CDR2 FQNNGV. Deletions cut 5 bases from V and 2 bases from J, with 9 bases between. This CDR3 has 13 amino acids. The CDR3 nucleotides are TGTGCCAGCAGCACAGGATTAAACACTGAAGCTTTCTTT. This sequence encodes CASSTGLNTEAFF. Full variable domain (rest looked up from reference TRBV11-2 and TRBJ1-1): EAGVAQSPRYKIIEKRQSVAFWCNPISGHATLYWYQQILGQGPKLLIQFQNNGVVDDSQLPKDRFSAERLKGVDSTLKIQPAKLEDSAVYLCASSTGLNTEAFFGQGTRLTVV.

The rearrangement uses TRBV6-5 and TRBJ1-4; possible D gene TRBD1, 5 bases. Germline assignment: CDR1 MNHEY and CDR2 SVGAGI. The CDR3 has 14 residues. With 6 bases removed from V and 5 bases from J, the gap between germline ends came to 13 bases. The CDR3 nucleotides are TGTGCCAGCAGCCGGAAAGGGGTCAATGAAAAACTGTTTTTT. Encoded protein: CASSRKGVNEKLFF.

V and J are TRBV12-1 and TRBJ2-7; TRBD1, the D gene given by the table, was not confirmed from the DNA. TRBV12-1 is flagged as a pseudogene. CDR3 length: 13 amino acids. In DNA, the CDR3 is TGTGCCAGCAGCATAAACCAGGGTAACGAGCAGTACTTC. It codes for CASSINQGNEQYF.

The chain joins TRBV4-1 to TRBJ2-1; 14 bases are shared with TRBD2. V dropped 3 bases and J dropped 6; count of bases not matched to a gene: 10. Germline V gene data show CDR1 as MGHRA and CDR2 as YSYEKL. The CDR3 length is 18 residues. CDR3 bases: TGCGCCAGCAGCCAGCTCCTCGGACTAGCGGGAGGTAGCAATGAGCAGTTCTTC. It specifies CASSQLLGLAGGSNEQFF.

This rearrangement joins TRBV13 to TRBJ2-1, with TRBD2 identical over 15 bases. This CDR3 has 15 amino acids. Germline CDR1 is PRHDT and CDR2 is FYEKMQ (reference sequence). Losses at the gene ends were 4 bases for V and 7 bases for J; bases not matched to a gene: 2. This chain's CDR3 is CASSWGLAGGNEQFF. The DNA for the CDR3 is TGTGCCAGCAGCTGGGGACTAGCGGGGGGTAATGAGCAGTTCTTC.

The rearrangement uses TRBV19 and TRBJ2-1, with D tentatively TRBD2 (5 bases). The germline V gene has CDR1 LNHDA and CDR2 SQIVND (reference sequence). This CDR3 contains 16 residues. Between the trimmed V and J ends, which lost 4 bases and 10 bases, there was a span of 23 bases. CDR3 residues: CASSKYEGLSSEEQFF. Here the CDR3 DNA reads TGTGCCAGTAGTAAATACGAGGGTCTATCTTCGGAAGAGCAGTTCTTC.

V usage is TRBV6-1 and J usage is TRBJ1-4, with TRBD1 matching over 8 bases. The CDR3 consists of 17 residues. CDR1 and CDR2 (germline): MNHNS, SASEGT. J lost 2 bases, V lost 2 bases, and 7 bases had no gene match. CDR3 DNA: TGTGCCAGCAGTGAAAGGAGGCAGGGGGCCACTAATGAAAAACTGTTTTTT. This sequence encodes CASSERRQGATNEKLFF.

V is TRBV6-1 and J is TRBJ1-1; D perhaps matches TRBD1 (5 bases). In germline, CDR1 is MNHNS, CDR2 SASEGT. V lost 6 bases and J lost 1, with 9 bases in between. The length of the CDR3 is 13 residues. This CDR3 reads CASRQASNTEAFF. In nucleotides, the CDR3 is TGTGCCAGCAGACAGGCCTCGAACACTGAAGCTTTCTTT.

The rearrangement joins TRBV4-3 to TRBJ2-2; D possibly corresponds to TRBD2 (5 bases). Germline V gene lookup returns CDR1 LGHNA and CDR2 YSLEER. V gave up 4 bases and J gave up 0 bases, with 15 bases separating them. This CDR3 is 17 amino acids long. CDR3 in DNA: TGCGCCAGCAGCCCAGGACTTGGGAACGCGAACACCGGGGAGCTGTTTTTT. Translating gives CASSPGLGNANTGELFF.

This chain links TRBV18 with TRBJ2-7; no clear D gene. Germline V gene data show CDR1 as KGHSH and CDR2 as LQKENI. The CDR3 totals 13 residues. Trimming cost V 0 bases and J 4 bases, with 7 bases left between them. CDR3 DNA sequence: TGTGCCAGCTCACCACCCAGGTCGTACGAGCAGTACTTC. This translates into CASSPPRSYEQYF. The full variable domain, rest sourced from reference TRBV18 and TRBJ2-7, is NAGVMQNPRHLVRRRGQEARLRCSPMKGHSHVYWYRQLPEEGLKFMVYLQKENIIDESGMPKERFSAEFPKEGPSILRIQQVVRGDSAAYFCASSPPRSYEQYFGPGTRLTVT.

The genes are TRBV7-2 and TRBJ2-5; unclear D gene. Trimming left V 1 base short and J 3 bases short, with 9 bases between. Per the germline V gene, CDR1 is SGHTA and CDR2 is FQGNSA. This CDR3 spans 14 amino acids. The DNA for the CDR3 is TGTGCCAGCAGCTTAGGCGGCAGTAAAGAGACCCAGTACTTC. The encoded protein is CASSLGGSKETQYF.

In nucleotides, the CDR3 is TGCGCCAGCAGCTCCGGGACACCGAACACCGGGGAGCTGTTTTTT. It encodes CASSSGTPNTGELFF. The V gene is TRBV5-1, the J gene TRBJ2-2, with D maybe TRBD1 (6 bases). This CDR3 is 15 amino acids long. Germline CDR1 is SGHRS and CDR2 is YFSETQ. Deletions cut 3 bases from V and 0 bases from J, with 9 bases between.

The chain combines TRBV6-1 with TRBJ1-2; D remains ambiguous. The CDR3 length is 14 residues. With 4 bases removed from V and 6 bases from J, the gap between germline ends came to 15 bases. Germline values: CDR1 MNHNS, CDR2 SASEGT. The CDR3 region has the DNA TGTGCCAGCAGTGTACGACCGGAGGTCCATGGCTACACCTTC. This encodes CASSVRPEVHGYTF.

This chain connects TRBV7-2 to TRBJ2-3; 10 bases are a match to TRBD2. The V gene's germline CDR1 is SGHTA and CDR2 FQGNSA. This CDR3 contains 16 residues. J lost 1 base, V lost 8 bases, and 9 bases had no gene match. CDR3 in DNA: TGTGCCAGCTGCATCGGCGGGACTAGCGGCACAGATACGCAGTATTTT. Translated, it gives CASCIGGTSGTDTQYF. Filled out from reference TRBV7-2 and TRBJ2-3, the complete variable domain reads GAGVSQSPSNKVTEKGKDVELRCDPISGHTALYWYRQSLGQGLEFLIYFQGNSAPDKSGLPSDRFSAERTGGSVSTLTIQRTQQEDSAVYLCASCIGGTSGTDTQYFGPGTRLTVL.

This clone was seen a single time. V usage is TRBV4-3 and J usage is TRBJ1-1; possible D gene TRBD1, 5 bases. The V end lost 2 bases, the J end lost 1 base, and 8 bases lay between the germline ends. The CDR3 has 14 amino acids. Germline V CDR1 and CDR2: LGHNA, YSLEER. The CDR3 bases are TGCGCCAGCAGCCAACAGGGCCCGAACACTGAAGCTTTCTTT. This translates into CASSQQGPNTEAFF.

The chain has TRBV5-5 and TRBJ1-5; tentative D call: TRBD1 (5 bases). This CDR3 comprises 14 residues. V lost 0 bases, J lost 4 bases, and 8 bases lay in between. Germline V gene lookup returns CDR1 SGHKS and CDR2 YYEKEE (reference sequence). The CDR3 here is CASSLVAGNQPQHF. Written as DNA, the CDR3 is TGTGCCAGCAGCTTGGTTGCAGGGAATCAGCCCCAGCATTTT.